This is a list of T cell receptor beta chains from one sample in a study of CD8+ T cells in alopecia areata. Repertoires were generated with immunoSEQ multiplex PCR, while TCRdb's copy carries only in-frame clones and drops some. The table shows roughly 200,000 clones, with over 55% occurring only once. Sequenced material: CD4+ T cells sorted from blood, taken at week 0. The origin of the receptors is a human donor with alopecia areata. The CDR3 runs from the conserved cysteine through the conserved F or W. Fields, in order: clone size, J gene, D gene, V gene, CDR3 protein, CDR3 DNA. A D gene is named only where the DNA matches it firmly. Clone size is not always given. Where it is, it says once, few, many or a class for expanded clones.

NA TRBJ2-2 NA TRBV30 CAWSYGELFF TGTGCCTGGAGTTACGGGGAGCTGTTTTTT
NA TRBJ1-2 TRBD1 TRBV18 CASSPGQEPYGYTF TGTGCCAGCTCACCGGGACAGGAGCCTTATGGCTACACCTTC
NA TRBJ1-6 NA TRBV30 CAWADGNSPLHF TGTGCCTGGGCCGACGGAAATTCACCCCTCCACTTT
few TRBJ1-1 NA TRBV25-1 CASSDRKNTEAFF TGTGCCAGCAGTGACAGGAAGAACACTGAAGCTTTCTTT
once TRBJ2-7 TRBD1 TRBV29-1 CSVEKGTGALTSEQYF TGCAGCGTTGAAAAGGGAACAGGGGCCCTTACGAGCGAGCAGTACTTC
few TRBJ1-2 NA TRBV25-1 CASKASGSLYGYTF TGTGCCAGCAAGGCCTCAGGGAGTCTTTATGGCTACACCTTC
NA TRBJ2-2 NA TRBV29-1 CSVGEASVSGELFF TGCAGCGTTGGTGAGGCTAGCGTCTCCGGGGAGCTGTTTTTT
NA TRBJ1-1 NA TRBV9 CASSVGAGIGTEAFF TGTGCCAGCAGCGTAGGGGCAGGGATTGGCACTGAAGCTTTCTTT
NA TRBJ1-2 TRBD1 TRBV30 CAWSPPGQVF TGTGCCTGGAGTCCTCCGGGACAGGTCTTC
NA TRBJ2-5 NA TRBV15 CATSRDWETQYF TGTGCCACCAGCAGAGATTGGGAGACCCAGTACTTC
few TRBJ2-5 TRBD1 TRBV7-2 CASSLQGALYF TGTGCCAGCAGCTTACAGGGGGCGCTTTACTTC
NA TRBJ2-2 NA TRBV9 CASSSRHINTGELFF TGTGCCAGCAGCTCGCGACATATAAACACCGGGGAGCTGTTTTTT
NA TRBJ2-7 NA TRBV5-4 CASSRDDYEQYF TGTGCCAGCAGCCGGGACGACTACGAGCAGTACTTC
NA TRBJ1-5 NA TRBV4-1 CASSQDLINQPQHF TGCGCCAGCAGCCAAGATCTAATCAATCAGCCCCAGCATTTT
NA TRBJ2-3 NA TRBV29-1 CSVSPSTDTQYF TGCAGCGTTTCCCCCAGCACAGATACGCAGTATTTT
NA TRBJ1-6 NA TRBV27 CASSPRRGDSPLHF TGTGCCAGCAGCCCCAGGAGGGGGGATTCACCCCTCCACTTT
NA TRBJ1-1 NA TRBV28 CASSLRDMAAFF TGTGCCAGCAGTTTGAGGGACATGGCAGCTTTCTTT
NA TRBJ2-2 NA TRBV11-2 CASSFGTGELFF TGTGCCAGCAGCTTTGGCACCGGGGAGCTGTTTTTT
NA TRBJ2-7 TRBD2 TRBV10-3 CAISGTSGSPEQYF TGTGCCATCAGCGGGACTAGCGGGAGCCCCGAGCAGTACTTC
NA TRBJ2-5 TRBD1 TRBV29-1 CSVEQGAGETQYF TGCAGCGTGGAACAGGGGGCCGGGGAGACCCAGTACTTC
NA TRBJ2-4 NA TRBV30 CAWSFGGLVAKNIQYF TGTGCCTGGAGTTTCGGGGGTTTGGTAGCCAAAAACATTCAGTACTTC
many TRBJ1-5 NA TRBV10-3 CAISDYLGSDQPQHF TGTGCCATCAGTGACTACCTGGGGTCCGATCAGCCCCAGCATTTT
few TRBJ2-3 NA TRBV15 CATSRDKDSTDTQYF TGTGCCACCAGCAGAGATAAGGACAGCACAGATACGCAGTATTTT
NA TRBJ1-6 NA TRBV5-6 CASSLSNSPLHF TGTGCCAGCAGCTTGTCCAATTCACCCCTCCACTTT
NA TRBJ1-6 NA TRBV7-6 CASSLFDLTNSPLHF TGTGCCAGCAGCTTATTTGACCTTACTAATTCACCCCTCCACTTT
few TRBJ1-1 TRBD1 TRBV29-1 CSVLEGQMNTEAFF TGCAGCGTTCTGGAGGGACAGATGAACACTGAAGCTTTCTTT
once TRBJ2-5 NA TRBV2 CASSDLGVETQYF TGTGCCAGCAGTGACCTGGGGGTGGAGACCCAGTACTTC
NA TRBJ1-6 TRBD1 TRBV7-2 CASSPGQGFNSPLHF TGTGCCAGCAGCCCGGGACAGGGGTTCAATTCACCCCTCCACTTT
once TRBJ1-6 NA TRBV27 CASRGATGNSPLHF TGTGCCAGCCGGGGGGCTACAGGGAATTCACCCCTCCACTTT
NA TRBJ2-3 NA TRBV29-1 CSVGARYTDTQYF TGCAGCGTTGGTGCCCGATACACAGATACGCAGTATTTT
once TRBJ2-1 NA TRBV27 CASRMGATQFEQFF TGTGCCAGCCGTATGGGGGCGACTCAGTTTGAGCAGTTCTTC
NA TRBJ1-4 NA TRBV30 CAWTGHPNEKLFF TGTGCCTGGACGGGACATCCTAATGAAAAACTGTTTTTT
NA TRBJ2-4 NA TRBV19 CAAGANIQYF TGTGCTGCTGGGGCGAACATTCAGTACTTC
NA TRBJ2-2 NA TRBV30 CALSGTTNTGELFF TGTGCCTTGTCCGGGACAACAAACACCGGGGAGCTGTTTTTT
once TRBJ2-7 NA TRBV5-1 CASSLAYGAEQYF TGCGCCAGCAGCTTGGCCTACGGGGCCGAGCAGTACTTC
few TRBJ2-7 NA TRBV6-6 CASSPGTRDPYEQYF TGTGCCAGCAGTCCCGGGACAAGGGACCCCTACGAGCAGTACTTC
NA TRBJ1-6 NA TRBV7-8 CASSLDRDNSPLHF TGTGCCAGCAGCTTAGACAGGGATAATTCACCCCTCCACTTT
few TRBJ2-1 NA TRBV30 CAWSTTRPNEQFF TGTGCCTGGAGTACCACAAGGCCCAATGAGCAGTTCTTC
few TRBJ1-1 NA TRBV10-2 CASSEGNLNTEAFF TGCGCCAGCAGTGAGGGCAACTTAAACACTGAAGCTTTCTTT
NA TRBJ2-3 TRBD1 TRBV6-6 CASSADRVSDTQYF TGTGCCAGCAGTGCTGACAGGGTGTCAGATACGCAGTATTTT
NA TRBJ2-1 TRBD1 TRBV27 CASSPDRAVYNEQFF TGTGCCAGCAGCCCGGACAGGGCTGTATACAATGAGCAGTTCTTC
NA TRBJ1-1 NA TRBV30 CASRRVGGPEAFF TGTGCCTCCAGGCGGGTAGGCGGTCCTGAAGCTTTCTTT
NA TRBJ2-3 NA TRBV5-8 CASSLSPTDTQYF TGTGCCAGCAGCTTGTCCCCAACAGATACGCAGTATTTT
NA TRBJ2-5 NA TRBV25-1 CASSWGRRVQETQYF TGTGCCAGCAGTTGGGGCAGAAGGGTCCAAGAGACCCAGTACTTC
NA TRBJ1-3 NA TRBV20-1 CSAWVGNTIYF TGCAGTGCTTGGGTAGGAAACACCATATATTTT
NA TRBJ1-6 TRBD1 TRBV5-1 CASSFADRGNSPLHF TGCGCCAGCAGTTTCGCCGACAGGGGAAATTCACCCCTCCACTTT
few TRBJ2-2 NA TRBV4-3 CASSPSHTGELFF TGCGCCAGCAGCCCCTCGCACACCGGGGAGCTGTTTTTT
NA TRBJ1-1 NA TRBV4-3 CASSQGHRATEAFF TGCGCCAGCAGCCAAGGGCACAGGGCCACTGAAGCTTTCTTT
NA TRBJ2-1 TRBD2 TRBV7-6 CASSLGTRYNEQFF TGTGCCAGCAGCTTAGGGACTAGGTACAATGAGCAGTTCTTC
few TRBJ2-2 NA TRBV7-2 CASSTPVGISTGELFF TGTGCCAGCAGCACCCCGGTGGGGATCAGCACCGGGGAGCTGTTTTTT
NA TRBJ1-2 NA TRBV14 CASSQDRGRAGLGGYTF TGTGCCAGCAGCCAAGATCGTGGCAGGGCGGGTTTGGGTGGCTACACCTTC
NA TRBJ2-5 TRBD1 TRBV11-3 CASSLRAPGQQETQYF TGTGCCAGCAGCCTACGGGCCCCGGGACAGCAAGAGACCCAGTACTTC
NA TRBJ2-3 NA TRBV29-1 CSAQGISGWTATSTDTQYF TGCAGCGCTCAGGGAATATCCGGTTGGACCGCTACTAGCACAGATACGCAGTATTTT
once TRBJ1-2 NA TRBV7-8 CASSSRDYGYTF TGTGCCAGCAGCTCGAGGGACTATGGCTACACCTTC